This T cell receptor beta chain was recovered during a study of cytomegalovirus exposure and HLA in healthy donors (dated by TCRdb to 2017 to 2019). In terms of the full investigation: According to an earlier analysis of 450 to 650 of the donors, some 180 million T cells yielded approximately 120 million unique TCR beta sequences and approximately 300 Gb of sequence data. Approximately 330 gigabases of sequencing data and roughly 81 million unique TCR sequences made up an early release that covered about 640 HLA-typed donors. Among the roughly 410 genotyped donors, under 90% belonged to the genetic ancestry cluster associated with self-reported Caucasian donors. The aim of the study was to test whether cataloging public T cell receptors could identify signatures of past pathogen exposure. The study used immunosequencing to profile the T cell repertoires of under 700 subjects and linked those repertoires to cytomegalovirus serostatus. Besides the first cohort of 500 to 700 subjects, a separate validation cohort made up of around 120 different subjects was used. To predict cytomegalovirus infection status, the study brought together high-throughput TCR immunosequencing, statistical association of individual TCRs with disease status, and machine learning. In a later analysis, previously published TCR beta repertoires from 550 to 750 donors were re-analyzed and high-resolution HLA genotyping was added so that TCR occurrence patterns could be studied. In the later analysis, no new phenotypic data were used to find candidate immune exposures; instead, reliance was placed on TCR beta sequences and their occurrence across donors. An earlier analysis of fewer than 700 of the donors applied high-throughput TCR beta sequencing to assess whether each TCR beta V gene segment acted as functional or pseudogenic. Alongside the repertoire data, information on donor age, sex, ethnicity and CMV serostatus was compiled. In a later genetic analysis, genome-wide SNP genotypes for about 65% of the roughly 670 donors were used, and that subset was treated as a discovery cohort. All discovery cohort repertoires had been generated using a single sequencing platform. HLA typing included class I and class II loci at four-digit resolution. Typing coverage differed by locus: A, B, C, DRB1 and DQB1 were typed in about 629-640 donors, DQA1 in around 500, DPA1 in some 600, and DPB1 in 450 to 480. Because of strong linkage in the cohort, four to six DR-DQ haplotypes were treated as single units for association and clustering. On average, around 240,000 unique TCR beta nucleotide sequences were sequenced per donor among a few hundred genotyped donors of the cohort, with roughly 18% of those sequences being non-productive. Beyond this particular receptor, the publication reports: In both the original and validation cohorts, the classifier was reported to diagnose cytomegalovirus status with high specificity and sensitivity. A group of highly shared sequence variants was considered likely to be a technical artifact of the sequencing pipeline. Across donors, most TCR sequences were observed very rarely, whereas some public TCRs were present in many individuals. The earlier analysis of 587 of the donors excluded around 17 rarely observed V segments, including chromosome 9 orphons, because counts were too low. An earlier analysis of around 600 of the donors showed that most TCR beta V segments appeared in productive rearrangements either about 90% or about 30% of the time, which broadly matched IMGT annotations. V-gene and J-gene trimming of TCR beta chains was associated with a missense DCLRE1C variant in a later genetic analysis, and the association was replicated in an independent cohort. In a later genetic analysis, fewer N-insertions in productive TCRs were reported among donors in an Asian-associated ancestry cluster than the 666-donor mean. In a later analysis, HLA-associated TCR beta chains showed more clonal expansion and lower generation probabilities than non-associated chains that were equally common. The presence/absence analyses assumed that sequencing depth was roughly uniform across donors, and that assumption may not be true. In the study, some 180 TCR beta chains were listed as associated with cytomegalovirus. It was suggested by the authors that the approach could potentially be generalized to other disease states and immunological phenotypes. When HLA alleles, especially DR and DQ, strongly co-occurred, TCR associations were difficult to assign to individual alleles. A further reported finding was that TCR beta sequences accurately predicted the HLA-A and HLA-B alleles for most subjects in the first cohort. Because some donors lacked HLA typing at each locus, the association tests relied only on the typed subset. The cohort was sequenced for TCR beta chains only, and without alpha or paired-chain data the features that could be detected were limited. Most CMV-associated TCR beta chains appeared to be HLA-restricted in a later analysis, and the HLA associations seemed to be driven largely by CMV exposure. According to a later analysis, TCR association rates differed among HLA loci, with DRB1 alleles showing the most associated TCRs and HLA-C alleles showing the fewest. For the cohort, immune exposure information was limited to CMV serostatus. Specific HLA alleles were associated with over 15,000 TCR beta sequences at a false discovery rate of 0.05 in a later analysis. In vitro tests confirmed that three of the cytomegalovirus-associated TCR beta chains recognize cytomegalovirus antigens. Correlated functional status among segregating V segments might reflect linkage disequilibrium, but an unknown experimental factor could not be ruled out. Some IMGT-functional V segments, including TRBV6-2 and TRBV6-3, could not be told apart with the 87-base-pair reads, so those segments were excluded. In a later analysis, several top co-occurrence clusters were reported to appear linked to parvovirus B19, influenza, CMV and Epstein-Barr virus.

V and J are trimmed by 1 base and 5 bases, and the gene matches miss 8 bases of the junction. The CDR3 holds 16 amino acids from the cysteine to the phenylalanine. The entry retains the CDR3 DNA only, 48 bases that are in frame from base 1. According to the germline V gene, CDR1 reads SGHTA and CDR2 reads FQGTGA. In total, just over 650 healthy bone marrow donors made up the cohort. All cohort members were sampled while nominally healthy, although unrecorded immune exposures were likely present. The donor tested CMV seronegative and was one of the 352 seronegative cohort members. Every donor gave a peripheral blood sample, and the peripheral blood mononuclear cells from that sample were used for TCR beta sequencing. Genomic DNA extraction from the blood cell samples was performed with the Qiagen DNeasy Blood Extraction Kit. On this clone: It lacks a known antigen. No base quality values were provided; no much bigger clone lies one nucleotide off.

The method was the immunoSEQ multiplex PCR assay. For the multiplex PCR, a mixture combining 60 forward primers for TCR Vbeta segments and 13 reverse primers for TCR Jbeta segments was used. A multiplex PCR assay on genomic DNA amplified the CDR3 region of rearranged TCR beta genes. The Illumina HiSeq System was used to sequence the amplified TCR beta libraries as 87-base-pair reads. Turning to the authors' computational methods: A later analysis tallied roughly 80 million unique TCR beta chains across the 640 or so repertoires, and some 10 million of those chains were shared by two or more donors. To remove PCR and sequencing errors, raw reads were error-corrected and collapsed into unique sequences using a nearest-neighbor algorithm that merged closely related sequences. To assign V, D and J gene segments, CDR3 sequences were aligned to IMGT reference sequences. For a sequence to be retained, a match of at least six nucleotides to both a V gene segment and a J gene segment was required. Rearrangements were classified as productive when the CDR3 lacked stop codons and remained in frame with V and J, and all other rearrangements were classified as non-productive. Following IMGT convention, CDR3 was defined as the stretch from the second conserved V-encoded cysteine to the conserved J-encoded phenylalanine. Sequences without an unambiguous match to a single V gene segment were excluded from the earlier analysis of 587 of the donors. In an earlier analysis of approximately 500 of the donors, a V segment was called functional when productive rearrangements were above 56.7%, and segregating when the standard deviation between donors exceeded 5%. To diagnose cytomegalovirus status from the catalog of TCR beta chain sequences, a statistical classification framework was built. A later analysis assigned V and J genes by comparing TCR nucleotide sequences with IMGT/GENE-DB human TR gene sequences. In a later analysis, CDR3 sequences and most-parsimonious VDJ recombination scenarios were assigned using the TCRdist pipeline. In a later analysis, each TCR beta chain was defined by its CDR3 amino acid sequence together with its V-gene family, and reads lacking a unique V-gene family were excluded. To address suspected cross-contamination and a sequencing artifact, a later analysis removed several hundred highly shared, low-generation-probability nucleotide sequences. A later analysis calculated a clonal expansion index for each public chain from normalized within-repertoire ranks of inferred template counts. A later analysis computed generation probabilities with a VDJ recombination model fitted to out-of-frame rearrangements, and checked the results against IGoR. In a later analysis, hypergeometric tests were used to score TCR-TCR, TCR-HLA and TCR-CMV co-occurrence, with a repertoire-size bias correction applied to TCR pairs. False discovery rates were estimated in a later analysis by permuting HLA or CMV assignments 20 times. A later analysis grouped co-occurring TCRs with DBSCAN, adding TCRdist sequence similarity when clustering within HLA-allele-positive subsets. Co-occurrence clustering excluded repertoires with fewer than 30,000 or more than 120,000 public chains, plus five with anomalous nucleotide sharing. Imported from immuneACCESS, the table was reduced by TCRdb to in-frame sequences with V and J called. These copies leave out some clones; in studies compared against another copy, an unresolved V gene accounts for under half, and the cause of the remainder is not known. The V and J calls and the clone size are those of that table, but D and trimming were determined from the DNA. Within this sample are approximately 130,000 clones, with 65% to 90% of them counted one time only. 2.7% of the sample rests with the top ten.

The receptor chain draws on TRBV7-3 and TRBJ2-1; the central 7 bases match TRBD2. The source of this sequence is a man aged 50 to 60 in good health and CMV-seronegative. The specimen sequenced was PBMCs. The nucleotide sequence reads TGTGCCAGCAGCTTAATATCGGGGGGAGCTAACAATGAGCAGTTCTTC. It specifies CASSLISGGANNEQFF.